This T cell receptor (beta chain) was obtained from a study of radiotherapy plus CTLA-4 blockade in lung cancer. Study-level findings and limits: It was early blood T cell clone dynamics, with interferon-beta, that reportedly best predicted response.

Of note for this clone: Antigen unknown.

Trimming cost V 2 bases and J 6 bases; bases outside gene matches: 9. This CDR3 spans 16 amino acids. From germline, CDR1 is SGHNT and CDR2 YYREEE (reference sequence). The repertoire was sequenced with immunoSEQ multiplex PCR; TCRdb's copy has only in-frame clones and lacks some. The table includes 11,000 to 15,000 clones, more than 70% detected once. The sequences come from peripheral blood, collected from a patient treated with radiotherapy plus ipilimumab. The receptor was isolated from a human donor with non-small cell lung cancer that progressed on radiotherapy plus ipilimumab. Some clones in this sample may be carry-over from other donors' samples. V and J are TRBV5-4 and TRBJ2-3, with TRBD1 matching 10 bases. The CDR3 reads CASSFRDRGRLDTQYF. DNA of the CDR3: TGTGCCAGCAGCTTCCGGGACAGGGGTCGGTTGGATACGCAGTATTTT.